The sequence of this TCR beta chain was determined in a study of T cell clones after liver transplantation. Study details: Immunosuppression withdrawal was tried within 2 years after liver transplantation in this trial.

Overall study results and limits: Compared with third party-reactive sequences, donor-reactive ones declined more, independent of withdrawal success.

CDR1 and CDR2 from the germline V gene are MNHEY and SMNVEV (reference sequence). This CDR3 is 13 amino acids long. Produced via immunoSEQ multiplex PCR; TCRdb's table is partial and in-frame only. The table has about 47,000 clones, 86% seen once. With regard to this clone: Its antigen is not identified.

The chain couples TRBV27 to TRBJ2-3; 7 bases fit TRBD2. This sample comprised CD8+ T cells from blood, obtained 12 months after liver transplant. The TCR originated in a human patient who received a liver transplant. Some T cells here may be from the graft donor. CDR3 sequence: CPLTSDQSDTQYF. CDR3 nucleotides: TGTCCACTTACTAGCGATCAATCAGATACGCAGTATTTT.